The sequence of this TCR beta chain was determined in a study of T-cell reconstitution after alpha-beta-depleted transplantation in children. This CDR3 region has 14 residues. Germline lookup yields CDR1 SQVTM and CDR2 ANQGSEA. Trimming removed 6 bases from V and 7 bases from J; junction bases left unmatched: 12. In its sample, this clonotype was seen many times. Unique molecular identifiers were incorporated when the TCRbeta library was constructed. From the PCR reads, TCRdb called clonotypes with MiXCR, one entry per CDR3 protein. The data contain 350,000 to 450,000 distinct CDR3 sequences, roughly 21% of them seen just once; the ten biggest clones take up around 4%.

The clonotype was recovered from a human donor who donated a stem cell graft to a child with acute myeloid leukemia. Sequenced material: PBMCs from the stem cell graft donor, taken from the stem cell graft. The chain recombines TRBV29-1 with TRBJ2-5, with 9 bases fitting TRBD1. The CDR3 here is CSVAGTGMLGTQYF. The CDR3 DNA follows: TGCAGCGTGGCCGGGACAGGGATGCTGGGGACCCAGTACTTC.